What follows are 16 T cell receptor beta chains derived from one specimen sequenced in a study of CD8 T cells in Susac syndrome. When the RNA was reverse transcribed, random hexamers were used with an input of roughly 0.5 to 1 ug. TCRdb reanalysed the immunoSEQ multiplex PCR reads using MiXCR and keeps one entry per CDR3 protein. The sample records over 100,000 distinct CDR3 sequences, around 94% being singletons. The sample taken for sequencing was CD8+ T cells from PBMCs. These receptors all come from a human donor with Susac syndrome.

The chain uses TRBV7-2 and TRBJ2-5, with 7 positions matching TRBD2. The V gene end was trimmed by 6 bases and the J gene end by 4 bases; junction bases not matched to a gene: 11. The germline CDR1 and CDR2 sequences are SGHTA and FQGNSA. The CDR3 sequence is 15 residues long. CDR3 nucleotide sequence: TGTGCCAGCAGTTCGACAAGCGGGGTATTAGAGACCCAGTACTTC. Amino acids: CASSSTSGVLETQYF.

The CDR3: CASSSQVGRRNQPQHF. The CDR3 DNA reads as TGCGCCAGCAGCTCTCAGGTGGGCAGACGCAATCAGCCCCAGCATTTT. V and J are TRBV4-1 and TRBJ1-5; D is unresolved. Per germline, CDR1 MGHRA and CDR2 YSYEKL. Trimming pared 5 bases from V and 2 bases from J, leaving 16 bases between. The CDR3 length is 16 residues.

This chain links TRBV11-3 with TRBJ2-1; D perhaps matches TRBD1 (5 bases). Trimming shortened V by 6 bases and J by 6 bases, and 12 bases separated the two germline ends. The CDR3 contains 13 residues. Germline V lookup: CDR1 SGHNT, CDR2 YENEEA. In nucleotides, the CDR3 is TGTGCCAGCAGTACAAACCAGGGCAATGAGCAGTTCTTC. Protein product: CASSTNQGNEQFF. The full variable domain, its missing parts supplied by reference TRBV11-3 and TRBJ2-1, is EAGVVQSPRYKIIEKKQPVAFWCNPISGHNTLYWYLQNLGQGPELLIRYENEEAVDDSQLPKDRFSAERLKGVDSTLKIQPAELGDSAVYLCASSTNQGNEQFFGPGTRLTVL.

The chain links TRBV25-1 to TRBJ2-5; 11 nucleotides match TRBD2. The germline CDR1 and CDR2 sequences are MGHDK and SYGVNS. With 2 bases clipped from V and 3 bases from J, the junction kept 2 bases outside the gene matches. The CDR3 runs to 15 residues. The CDR3 DNA sequence: TGTGCCAGCAGTGAACCGGGACTAGCGGAAGAGACCCAGTACTTC. Translation gives CASSEPGLAEETQYF.

This chain connects TRBV7-6 to TRBJ2-7; D gene unclear. Germline CDR1 and CDR2: SGHVS and FNYEAQ. Trimming removed 4 bases from V and 2 bases from J, with 12 bases in between. This CDR3 comprises 14 residues. For the CDR3, the DNA is TGTGCCAGCAGCTCCGGACGGATAGCCTACGAGCAGTACTTC. Its protein is CASSSGRIAYEQYF.

V is TRBV29-1 and J is TRBJ1-2, with D maybe TRBD1 (5 bases). The germline V gene has CDR1 SQVTM and CDR2 ANQGSEA. Between the trimmed V and J ends, which lost 4 bases and 4 bases, there was a span of 16 bases. The CDR3 has 14 residues. In DNA, the CDR3 is TGCAGCGTTGTTTATGGGAGGGGCCCCTATGGCTACACCTTC. Translated, it gives CSVVYGRGPYGYTF.

The chain joins TRBV15 to TRBJ2-3; the D is unclear. Trimming stripped 0 bases from V and 2 bases from J, with 9 bases between. Germline CDR1 reads LNHNV; CDR2 reads YYDKDF (reference sequence). The length of the CDR3 is 15 residues. Here the CDR3 DNA reads TGTGCCACCAGCAGAGATCCTCCATTCACAGATACGCAGTATTTT. Translation gives CATSRDPPFTDTQYF.

The chain is built from TRBV20-1 and TRBJ2-3; 11 bases line up with TRBD2. Germline V gene data show CDR1 as DFQATT and CDR2 as SNEGSKA (reference sequence). With V trimmed by 5 bases and J by 2 bases, 6 bases remained unmatched. The CDR3 is 15 residues long. CDR3 sequence: CSASGLAEYTDTQYF. Here the CDR3 DNA reads TGCAGTGCTTCGGGACTAGCGGAGTACACAGATACGCAGTATTTT.

Notes on this clonotype: A junction boundary mismatches the germline segment, possibly from a read error. The chain is built from TRBV7-7 and TRBJ2-5, with no clear D. The CDR3 runs 15 residues. Germline loops: CDR1 SSHAT, CDR2 FNYEAQ (reference sequence). CDR3 sequence: CASSLVANPTGTQYF. The CDR3 DNA reads TGTGCTAGCAGCTTAGTCGCCAACCCCACGGGGACCCAGTACTTC.

The rearrangement joins TRBV3-1 to TRBJ1-5, with D unclear. Germline V gives CDR1 LGHDT, CDR2 YNNKEL (reference sequence). This CDR3 has 12 residues. Trimming pared 1 base from V and 7 bases from J, leaving 5 bases between. The CDR3 sequence is CASSQGRQPQHF. In DNA form, the CDR3 reads TGTGCCAGCAGCCAAGGGAGGCAGCCCCAGCATTTT.

This clonotype was counted a single time. The CDR3 DNA follows: TGCAGTGCTAGAGAGGTAGCGGTCACAGATACGCAGTATTTT. Its protein is CSAREVAVTDTQYF. The V and J genes are TRBV20-1 and TRBJ2-3, with D possibly TRBD2 on 6 matching bases. V was trimmed by 0 bases and J by 2 bases, leaving 9 bases between them. This CDR3 spans 14 amino acids. Germline-derived CDR1 and CDR2 are DFQATT and SNEGSKA (reference sequence).

The rearrangement links TRBV29-1 to TRBJ1-1; 7 nucleotides match TRBD1. J lost 9 bases, V lost 1 base, and 14 bases had no gene match. CDR1 is SQVTM and CDR2 is ANQGSEA in the germline V gene. The CDR3 is made up of 15 amino acids. DNA of the CDR3: TGCAGCGTTGAAGGCGTGGGACAGCCAAACGGGAAAGCTTTCTTT. This encodes CSVEGVGQPNGKAFF.

The V gene is TRBV29-1, the J gene TRBJ1-2; 8 nucleotides match TRBD1. Trimming cost V 0 bases and J 4 bases; bases outside gene matches: 4. Germline V lookup: CDR1 SQVTM, CDR2 ANQGSEA. The CDR3 runs 14 residues. In DNA form, the CDR3 reads TGCAGCGTTGAAGATCTCACAGGGGGCTATGGCTACACCTTC. It codes for CSVEDLTGGYGYTF. Based on the CDR3 plus reference TRBV29-1 and TRBJ1-2, the full variable domain is SAVISQKPSRDICQRGTSLTIQCQVDSQVTMMFWYRQQPGQSLTLIATANQGSEATYESGFVIDKFPISRPNLTFSTLTVSNMSPEDSSIYLCSVEDLTGGYGYTFGSGTRLTVV.

The chain links TRBV12-3 or TRBV12-4 to TRBJ1-2; 9 bases fit TRBD1. The CDR3 loop spans 14 amino acids. The V gene end was trimmed by 4 bases and the J gene end by 7 bases; junction bases not matched to a gene: 7. This CDR3 reads CASSSLPDRGGYTF. The CDR3 DNA reads TGTGCCAGCAGTTCCCTCCCGGACAGGGGTGGCTACACCTTC.

This chain connects TRBV5-1 to TRBJ2-1, with 7 bases lining up with TRBD1. Looked up from germline, CDR1 is SGHRS and CDR2 is YFSETQ. CDR3 size: 12 residues. V lost 3 bases, J lost 9 bases, and 3 bases stayed unmatched. CDR3 region: CASSSNRGEQFF. The CDR3 DNA reads as TGCGCCAGCAGCTCAAACAGGGGTGAGCAGTTCTTC.

V is TRBV27 and J is TRBJ1-1, with unresolved D. Germline V gene sequence: CDR1 MNHEY, CDR2 SMNVEV (reference sequence). CDR3 length: 10 residues. V gave up 8 bases and J gave up 9 bases, with 10 bases separating them. CDR3: CASYGEKAFF. CDR3 coding DNA: TGTGCCAGCTACGGGGAAAAAGCTTTCTTT.